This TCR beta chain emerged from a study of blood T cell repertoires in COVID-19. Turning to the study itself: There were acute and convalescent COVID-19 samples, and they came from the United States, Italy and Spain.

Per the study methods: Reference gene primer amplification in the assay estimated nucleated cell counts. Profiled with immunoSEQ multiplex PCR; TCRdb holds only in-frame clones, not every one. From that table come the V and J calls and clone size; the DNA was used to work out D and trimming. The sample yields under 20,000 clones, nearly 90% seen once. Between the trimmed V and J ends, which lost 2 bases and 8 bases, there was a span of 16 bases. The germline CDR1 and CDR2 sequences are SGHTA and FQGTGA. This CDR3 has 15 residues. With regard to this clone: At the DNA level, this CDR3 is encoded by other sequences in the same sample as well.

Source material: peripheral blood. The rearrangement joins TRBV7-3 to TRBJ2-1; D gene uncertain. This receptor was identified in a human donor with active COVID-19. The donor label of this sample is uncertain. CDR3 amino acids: CASSLGRPPAHEQFF. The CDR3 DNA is TGTGCCAGCAGCTTAGGCAGGCCCCCAGCCCATGAGCAGTTCTTC.